This T cell receptor beta chain is from a study of T cells in Graves' hyperthyroidism and ophthalmopathy. The TCR beta CDR3 regions underwent amplification using RNA transcripts as the source. TCR CDR3 underwent first-round RT-PCR with the HTBI primer set. TCRdb analysed the multiplex PCR reads with MiXCR anew, one entry per CDR3 protein. The top ten hold around 20% of the sample, which has some 380,000 distinct CDR3 sequences, approximately 15% seen once. Participants, patients aged 18 to 65, had newly diagnosed hyperthyroidism with a duration under 2 months. Exclusion of a patient resulted from uncontrolled infection, other autoimmune disease, pregnancy or lactation. General observations from the study: Also found in blood were most expanded thyroid clonotypes above 0.001.

This clonotype has a count of ten or more. Its antigen remains unidentified. The CDR3 is 15 amino acids. Germline V gene lookup returns CDR1 SGHRS and CDR2 YFSETQ. The germline V and J ends were trimmed by 0 bases and 1 base, with 10 bases remaining between them. The clonotype originates from a man aged 25 to 40 with Graves' hyperthyroidism that later progressed to Graves' ophthalmopathy. V and J are TRBV5-1 and TRBJ1-2; unclear D gene. The specimen was blood. CDR3 amino acids: CASSLDGSFNYGYTF. The CDR3 DNA reads TGCGCCAGCAGCTTGGATGGGAGCTTTAACTATGGCTACACCTTC.